This entry lists 29 T cell receptor beta chains sequenced from one sample in a study of cytomegalovirus exposure and HLA in healthy donors. PCR involved 60 Vbeta and 13 Jbeta primers. TCRdb's copy holds only in-frame clones and misses some; the assay was immunoSEQ multiplex PCR. This sample has approximately 190,000 clones, with roughly nine tenths found just once. The specimen was PBMCs. These receptors were obtained from a boy younger than 10 in good health and CMV-seronegative.

The chain carries TRBV11-2 and TRBJ2-5; 9 positions agree with TRBD2. From germline, CDR1 is SGHAT and CDR2 FQNNGV. The CDR3 runs 16 residues. V trimming: 1 base; J trimming: 5 bases; junction bases outside the gene matches: 8. DNA of the CDR3: TGTGCCAGCAGCTTAGCTAGCGGGATTGCAACCGAGACCCAGTACTTC. This encodes CASSLASGIATETQYF. The full variable domain, in which reference TRBV11-2 and TRBJ2-5 provide the parts outside the CDR3, is EAGVAQSPRYKIIEKRQSVAFWCNPISGHATLYWYQQILGQGPKLLIQFQNNGVVDDSQLPKDRFSAERLKGVDSTLKIQPAKLEDSAVYLCASSLASGIATETQYFGPGTRLLVL.

The gene calls are TRBV18 and TRBJ2-2; no clear D. Per germline, CDR1 KGHSH and CDR2 LQKENI. This CDR3 has 16 residues. The germline V and J ends were trimmed by 0 bases and 2 bases, with 10 bases remaining between them. CDR3 loop: CASSPPSRVNTGELFF. CDR3 nucleotides: TGTGCCAGCTCACCACCGTCGAGAGTAAACACCGGGGAGCTGTTTTTT.

The chain combines TRBV7-9 with TRBJ2-7; TRBD1 agrees at 7 bases. The CDR3 is made up of 14 amino acids. In germline, CDR1 is SEHNR, CDR2 FQNEAQ (reference sequence). The V gene end was trimmed by 5 bases and the J gene end by 6 bases; junction bases not matched to a gene: 10. CDR3 loop: CASSVTRQGGEQYF. CDR3 in DNA: TGTGCCAGCAGCGTTACTAGACAGGGTGGCGAGCAGTACTTC.

The chain uses TRBV27 and TRBJ1-1, with D possibly TRBD1 on 5 matching bases. This CDR3 spans 14 amino acids. In germline, CDR1 is MNHEY, CDR2 SMNVEV (reference sequence). Trimming took off 2 bases at V and 4 bases at J, with 11 bases between the two ends. The CDR3 spells CASSLQSRGTEAFF. In DNA form, the CDR3 reads TGTGCCAGCAGTTTACAGTCTAGGGGCACTGAAGCTTTCTTT.

This chain links TRBV10-2 with TRBJ2-1; 9 nucleotides line up with TRBD2. From germline, CDR1 is WSHSY and CDR2 SAAADI. V was clipped by 6 bases and J by 5 bases; unmatched bases: 5. The CDR3 has 14 residues. The CDR3 nucleotides are TGCGCCAGCAGAGGAGCGGGGGGAAACAATGAGCAGTTCTTC. This gives the protein CASRGAGGNNEQFF.

This chain links TRBV11-2 with TRBJ2-1; 7 nucleotides align to TRBD2. Germline lookup yields CDR1 SGHAT and CDR2 FQNNGV. V gave up 2 bases and J gave up 3 bases; unmatched junction bases: 7. This CDR3 is 16 amino acids long. CDR3 amino acids: CASSLLADPIYNEQFF. CDR3 in DNA: TGTGCCAGCAGCTTACTAGCGGACCCGATCTACAATGAGCAGTTCTTC.

As to this clone: A junction boundary mismatches the germline segment, possibly from a read error. The V gene is TRBV15, the J gene TRBJ2-3, with D maybe TRBD1 (5 bases). Germline CDR1 and CDR2: LNHNV and YYDKDF (reference sequence). The CDR3 is 17 residues long. The DNA for the CDR3 is TGTGCCACCACCAGAGTCAGGGAAGCTAGGTTCACAGATACGCAGTATTTT. Protein product: CATTRVREARFTDTQYF.

The chain couples TRBV9 to TRBJ2-5; 11 bases match TRBD2. V gave up 4 bases and J gave up 4 bases; unmatched junction bases: 6. Germline CDR1 is SGDLS and CDR2 is YYNGEE. The CDR3 covers 15 residues. DNA of the CDR3: TGTGCCAGCAGCTCGGGACTAGCGGTGGCAGAGACCCAGTACTTC. Translating gives CASSSGLAVAETQYF.

This chain joins TRBV27 and TRBJ1-1; no definite D call. The CDR3 sequence is 14 residues long. Germline V gives CDR1 MNHEY, CDR2 SMNVEV (reference sequence). Trimming took off 4 bases at V and 4 bases at J, with 13 bases between the two ends. This chain's CDR3 is CASSSYGYLTEAFF. The CDR3 region has the DNA TGTGCCAGCAGTTCGTACGGGTATCTCACTGAAGCTTTCTTT.

The sample holds one count of this clone. This rearrangement joins TRBV7-3 to TRBJ1-3; D uncertain. Germline V gene data show CDR1 as SGHTA and CDR2 as FQGTGA. This CDR3 is built from 18 residues. The V end was cut by 1 base, the J end by 2 bases, with 18 bases between. In DNA, the CDR3 is TGTGCCAGCAGCTTAATGTCGCGGCAGCCGGTCCCTGGAAACACCATATATTTT. Translating it yields CASSLMSRQPVPGNTIYF. Supplemented by reference TRBV7-3 and TRBJ1-3, the full variable domain reads GAGVSQTPSNKVTEKGKYVELRCDPISGHTALYWYRQSLGQGPEFLIYFQGTGAADDSGLPNDRFFAVRPEGSVSTLKIQRTERGDSAVYLCASSLMSRQPVPGNTIYFGEGSWLTVV.

The chain employs TRBV28 and TRBJ2-7; TRBD2 matches at 11 bases. This CDR3 comprises 14 residues. Germline V gives CDR1 MDHEN, CDR2 SYDVKM. J lost 6 bases, V lost 4 bases, and 5 bases had no gene match. The chain's CDR3 is CASSSRGTSGEQYF. DNA for the CDR3: TGTGCCAGCAGTTCTCGCGGGACTAGCGGCGAGCAGTACTTC.

The chain uses TRBV19 and TRBJ1-3; D uncertain. V gave up 4 bases and J gave up 2 bases, with 9 bases separating them. Germline V gene lookup returns CDR1 LNHDA and CDR2 SQIVND (reference sequence). The CDR3 has 14 residues. This CDR3 is CASSKVETGNTIYF. The DNA of the CDR3 is TGTGCCAGTAGTAAAGTGGAGACTGGAAACACCATATATTTT.

The V and J genes are TRBV28 and TRBJ2-5; maybe TRBD1 (6 bases). Trimming removed 2 bases from V and 0 bases from J, with 10 bases in between. Per the germline V gene, CDR1 is MDHEN and CDR2 is SYDVKM. The CDR3 spans 15 residues. The CDR3 coding sequence is TGTGCCAGCAGTTTACAACGGGACAACCAAGAGACCCAGTACTTC. This sequence encodes CASSLQRDNQETQYF.

This sequence joins TRBV5-1 and TRBJ2-1, with 7 bases identical to TRBD2. The germline V gene has CDR1 SGHRS and CDR2 YFSETQ. The length of the CDR3 is 17 residues. The V and J ends lost 5 bases and 7 bases, in that order; junction bases with no gene match: 18. The CDR3 spells CASRTEIGTGGSNEQFF. The CDR3 DNA sequence: TGCGCCAGCAGGACCGAGATAGGAACGGGGGGAAGTAATGAGCAGTTCTTC.

This chain uses TRBV11-3 with TRBJ2-7, with D tentatively TRBD1 (6 bases). Germline V gives CDR1 SGHNT, CDR2 YENEEA. The CDR3 spans 13 residues. With 5 bases removed from V and 3 bases from J, the gap between germline ends came to 11 bases. This chain's CDR3 is CASSARGGYEQYF. The CDR3 DNA sequence: TGTGCCAGCAGCGCCAGGGGTGGCTACGAGCAGTACTTC.

The V call is TRBV7-2, the J call TRBJ2-5; no firm D call. The DNA end lines up better with TRBJ2-7; the J call may be wrong. Looked up from germline, CDR1 is SGHTA and CDR2 is FQGNSA. The CDR3 extends over 14 amino acids. CDR3 sequence reads: CASSFYASAYEQYF. In nucleotides, the CDR3 is TGTGCCAGCAGCTTCTATGCGTCCGCCTACGAGCAGTACTTC.

This rearrangement joins TRBV7-9 to TRBJ1-3, with a weak D call TRBD1 (5 bases). This CDR3 has 12 residues. CDR1 is SEHNR and CDR2 is FQNEAQ in the germline V gene (reference sequence). V lost 11 bases, J lost 7 bases, and 15 bases lay in between. The CDR3 nucleotides read TGTGCCGGCCGGGGGGTGGGCAACACCATATATTTT. It codes for CAGRGVGNTIYF.

This clone was recorded a few times. The J gene is TRBJ2-6, the V gene TRBV7-9; D call uncertain. V was shortened by 5 bases and J by 0 bases, with 11 bases between the two germline ends. This CDR3 comprises 16 residues. Germline V gene data show CDR1 as SEHNR and CDR2 as FQNEAQ (reference sequence). This chain's CDR3 is CASSPPAVSGANVLTF. CDR3 DNA: TGTGCCAGCAGCCCTCCCGCGGTCTCTGGGGCCAACGTCCTGACTTTC. The full variable domain, its missing parts supplied by reference TRBV7-9 and TRBJ2-6, is DTGVSQNPRHKITKRGQNVTFRCDPISEHNRLYWYRQTLGQGPEFLTYFQNEAQLEKSRLLSDRFSAERPKGSFSTLEIQRTEQGDSAMYLCASSPPAVSGANVLTFGAGSRLTVL.

The chain joins TRBV5-1 to TRBJ2-7; 7 bases are shared with TRBD1. Germline V CDR1 and CDR2: SGHRS, YFSETQ. Trimming took 1 base from V and 4 from J; bases not matched to a gene: 8. This CDR3 is 15 amino acids long. As DNA, the CDR3 is TGCGCCAGCAGCTTGACCGCTGGACAGGCATACGAGCAGTACTTC. The encoded protein is CASSLTAGQAYEQYF.

This sequence joins TRBV7-9 and TRBJ2-3, with 9 bases identical to TRBD1. Germline V CDR1 and CDR2: SEHNR, FQNEAQ (reference sequence). The CDR3 is made up of 17 amino acids. V lost 4 bases and J lost 1; bases outside the gene matches: 9. CDR3 residues: CASSSYRGRWGTDTQYF. The CDR3 region has the DNA TGTGCCAGCAGCTCATACAGGGGGCGCTGGGGCACAGATACGCAGTATTTT.

This clone appeared a single time. V usage is TRBV10-3 and J usage is TRBJ2-7; 7 nucleotides match TRBD2. The ends lost 6 bases at V and 3 bases at J; junction bases unmatched: 5. From germline, CDR1 is ENHRY and CDR2 SYGVKD. The CDR3 extends over 13 amino acids. The CDR3 DNA reads TGTGCCATCAGGGACGGCGGGGGCTACGAGCAGTACTTC. Translating gives CAIRDGGGYEQYF.

The chain uses TRBV18 and TRBJ1-4; TRBD1 agrees at 8 bases. Trimming cost V 1 base and J 5 bases; bases outside gene matches: 0. Germline CDR1 is KGHSH and CDR2 is LQKENI. This CDR3 contains 14 residues. For the CDR3, the DNA is TGTGCCAGCTCACCACGACAGGGGAATGAAAAACTGTTTTTT. This sequence encodes CASSPRQGNEKLFF.

The J gene is TRBJ2-2, the V gene TRBV7-8; 14 bases map to TRBD2. Germline CDR1 is SGHVS and CDR2 is FQNEAQ. This CDR3 has 16 residues. With 4 bases clipped from V and 7 bases from J, the junction kept 5 bases outside the gene matches. The CDR3 DNA is TGTGCCAGCAGCTCGCCGGGACTAGCGGGAGACGGGGAGCTGTTTTTT. It translates to CASSSPGLAGDGELFF.

This chain joins TRBV28 and TRBJ1-6, with 9 bases aligning to TRBD1. Trimming cost V 5 bases and J 0 bases; bases outside gene matches: 17. The CDR3 length is 21 residues. The germline V gene has CDR1 MDHEN and CDR2 SYDVKM. This chain's CDR3 is CASSPSTGGVSRSSYNSPLHF. The CDR3 DNA reads TGTGCCAGCAGTCCTTCGACAGGGGGAGTTTCTAGGAGCTCCTATAATTCACCCCTCCACTTT.

The chain employs TRBV7-9 and TRBJ2-5; D gene unclear. V shed 5 bases and J shed 4 bases, with 14 bases lying between them. Per the germline V gene, CDR1 is SEHNR and CDR2 is FQNEAQ (reference sequence). CDR3 length equals 14 residues. CDR3 DNA sequence: TGTGCCAGCAGCGCAGGTGTTGTGCGAGAGACCCAGTACTTC. Translated: CASSAGVVRETQYF.

This sequence joins TRBV21-1 and TRBJ2-5; TRBD1 was called by the table and not checked on the DNA. The J call is in doubt because the DNA end fits TRBJ2-7 better. TRBV21-1 is an annotated pseudogene. This CDR3 comprises 19 residues. CDR3 nucleotide sequence: TGTGCCAGCAGCGCGCGGGACAGGGGAGGTAGGACGAGAATCTACGAGCAGTACTTC. This translates into CASSARDRGGRTRIYEQYF.

This chain connects TRBV15 to TRBJ1-6; 8 nucleotides agree with TRBD1. This CDR3 comprises 15 residues. The V gene end was trimmed by 2 bases and the J gene end by 12 bases; junction bases not matched to a gene: 9. Germline CDR1 LNHNV, CDR2 YYDKDF (reference sequence). The CDR3 DNA sequence: TGTGCCACCAGCAGAACTAGACAGGGGACGGGACCCCTCCACTTT. It encodes CATSRTRQGTGPLHF.

This chain joins TRBV28 and TRBJ2-3, with D possibly being TRBD2 (6 bases). From germline, CDR1 is MDHEN and CDR2 SYDVKM. V was clipped by 3 bases and J by 8 bases, with 6 bases between them. This CDR3 is built from 11 residues. This chain's CDR3 is CASSFGGTQYF. As DNA, the CDR3 is TGTGCCAGCAGTTTCGGGGGTACGCAGTATTTT.

The genes are TRBV6-1 and TRBJ1-3; D not resolved. Germline assignment: CDR1 MNHNS and CDR2 SASEGT. Trimming cost V 7 bases and J 2 bases, with 12 bases left between them. The CDR3 length is 14 residues. CDR3 protein: CASTPRKAGNTIYF. CDR3 coding DNA: TGTGCCAGCACCCCCAGGAAGGCTGGAAACACCATATATTTT.